These T cell receptor beta chains were read from a single sample in a study of cytomegalovirus exposure and HLA in healthy donors. Here immunoSEQ multiplex PCR was the method, and the copy in TCRdb shows in-frame clones only, minus some. The table has about 89,000 clones, approximately 86% seen once. Sequencing used PBMCs. The receptors were gathered from a young man in good health and CMV-seropositive. Both conserved end residues are part of each CDR3. A D gene is named only where the DNA matches it firmly. Clone size is given for some rows only: seen once, a few or many times, or a class if the clone is expanded.

D gene: -; V gene: TRBV30; J gene: TRBJ2-5; clone size: -; CDR3 DNA: TGTGCCTGGAGGAAACAGGTGGAAGAGACCCAGTACTTC; CDR3 protein: CAWRKQVEETQYF
D gene: -; V gene: TRBV5-1; J gene: TRBJ2-6; clone size: -; CDR3 DNA: TGCGCCAGCACCCCGGAGTCTGGGGCCAACGTCCTGACTTTC; CDR3 protein: CASTPESGANVLTF
D gene: -; V gene: TRBV27; J gene: TRBJ2-1; clone size: -; CDR3 DNA: TGTGCCAGCAAAGGAGGGTCCCACAATGAGCAGTTCTTC; CDR3 protein: CASKGGSHNEQFF
D gene: TRBD1; V gene: TRBV2; J gene: TRBJ2-7; clone size: -; CDR3 DNA: TGTGCCAGCAGTGTGACAGGGGGTTTTGACGAGCAGTACTTC; CDR3 protein: CASSVTGGFDEQYF
D gene: TRBD1; V gene: TRBV5-6; J gene: TRBJ2-2; clone size: once; CDR3 DNA: TGTGCCAGCAGCTTGTTAGGGGGCACCTTAGCCGGGGAGCTGTTTTTT; CDR3 protein: CASSLLGGTLAGELFF
D gene: -; V gene: TRBV11-2; J gene: TRBJ2-7; clone size: -; CDR3 DNA: TGTGCCAGCAGCTTAAGACAGGGAGGAATGTACGAGCAGTACTTC; CDR3 protein: CASSLRQGGMYEQYF
D gene: TRBD2; V gene: TRBV5-6; J gene: TRBJ2-3; clone size: -; CDR3 DNA: TGTGCCAGCAGCAGGGGGACTAGCGGGAACGCAGATACGCAGTATTTT; CDR3 protein: CASSRGTSGNADTQYF
D gene: TRBD1; V gene: TRBV15; J gene: TRBJ1-2; clone size: -; CDR3 DNA: TGTGCCACCAGCATTGACAGGGTTTATGGCTACACCTTC; CDR3 protein: CATSIDRVYGYTF
D gene: -; V gene: TRBV5-1; J gene: TRBJ2-1; clone size: -; CDR3 DNA: TGCGCCAGCAGCCCCTCCTCGGCGACATTATACAATGAGCAGTTCTTC; CDR3 protein: CASSPSSATLYNEQFF
D gene: -; V gene: TRBV4-1; J gene: TRBJ2-3; clone size: -; CDR3 DNA: TGCGCCAGCAGCCAAGACGGTATAGATACGCAGTATTTT; CDR3 protein: CASSQDGIDTQYF
D gene: -; V gene: TRBV5-1; J gene: TRBJ2-2; clone size: once; CDR3 DNA: TGCGCCAGCAGCTTGGCCGGAAACAGGGTGAACACCGGGGAGCTGTTTTTT; CDR3 protein: CASSLAGNRVNTGELFF
D gene: -; V gene: TRBV5-1; J gene: TRBJ2-3; clone size: -; CDR3 DNA: TGCGCCAGCAAGGAGGGCAGGGGGTCTGCAGATACGCAGTATTTT; CDR3 protein: CASKEGRGSADTQYF
D gene: -; V gene: TRBV7-9; J gene: TRBJ1-4; clone size: -; CDR3 DNA: TGTGCCAGCAGCTCCCCCAAGAGAGTAAGCGGGGAAAAACTGTTTTTT; CDR3 protein: CASSSPKRVSGEKLFF
D gene: TRBD2; V gene: TRBV5-1; J gene: TRBJ2-3; clone size: -; CDR3 DNA: TGCGCCAGCAGCTTTGGGACTAGCGGGGCCCGCACAGATACGCAGTATTTT; CDR3 protein: CASSFGTSGARTDTQYF
D gene: TRBD1; V gene: TRBV19; J gene: TRBJ1-5; clone size: -; CDR3 DNA: TGTGCCAGTAGTTTCGACAGGGGTGACAATCAGCCCCAGCATTTT; CDR3 protein: CASSFDRGDNQPQHF
D gene: -; V gene: TRBV7-8; J gene: TRBJ1-5; clone size: -; CDR3 DNA: TGTGCCAGCAGCTTAGTGATTAGTGGTGCCAGGACAACCAGCAATCAGCCCCAGCATTTT; CDR3 protein: CASSLVISGARTTSNQPQHF
D gene: -; V gene: TRBV4-1; J gene: TRBJ2-7; clone size: -; CDR3 DNA: TGCGCCAGCAGCCCCGGGTCTAGGGGGGGGCTCTACGAGCAGTACTTC; CDR3 protein: CASSPGSRGGLYEQYF
D gene: -; V gene: TRBV7-7; J gene: TRBJ2-5; clone size: -; CDR3 DNA: TGTGCTAGCAGCCCCCCCCCGGAGACCCAGTACTTC; CDR3 protein: CASSPPPETQYF
D gene: TRBD1; V gene: TRBV6-5; J gene: TRBJ1-2; clone size: -; CDR3 DNA: TGTGCCAGCAGCTCCCCGAGACAGGGGGCGGATGGCTACACCTTC; CDR3 protein: CASSSPRQGADGYTF
D gene: -; V gene: TRBV5-1; J gene: TRBJ2-1; clone size: -; CDR3 DNA: TGCGCCAGCAGCAGGGGCACCCCCCTAAATGAGCAGTTCTTC; CDR3 protein: CASSRGTPLNEQFF
D gene: TRBD1; V gene: TRBV19; J gene: TRBJ1-1; clone size: -; CDR3 DNA: TGTGCCAGTAACTACCGACAGGGAATTGCTGAAGCTTTCTTT; CDR3 protein: CASNYRQGIAEAFF
D gene: -; V gene: TRBV30; J gene: TRBJ2-2; clone size: few; CDR3 DNA: TGTGCCTGGAGTAGACTCTCCGGGGAGCTGTTTTTT; CDR3 protein: CAWSRLSGELFF
D gene: -; V gene: TRBV11-2; J gene: TRBJ1-1; clone size: few; CDR3 DNA: TGTGCCAGCAGCTTAACGGGGGGAGGTACTGAAGCTTTCTTT; CDR3 protein: CASSLTGGGTEAFF
D gene: TRBD1; V gene: TRBV7-2; J gene: TRBJ1-2; clone size: -; CDR3 DNA: TGTGCCAGCAGCCGAGAGACAGGGCTATACTATGGCTACACCTTC; CDR3 protein: CASSRETGLYYGYTF
D gene: -; V gene: TRBV19; J gene: TRBJ1-5; clone size: -; CDR3 DNA: TGTGCCAGTAGTATCCCGGACACCAGCTATAGCAATCAGCCCCAGCATTTT; CDR3 protein: CASSIPDTSYSNQPQHF
D gene: -; V gene: TRBV27; J gene: TRBJ1-3; clone size: -; CDR3 DNA: TGTGCCAGCAGTCCACATCTAGGCTCTGGAAACACCATATATTTT; CDR3 protein: CASSPHLGSGNTIYF
D gene: -; V gene: TRBV5-1; J gene: TRBJ1-4; clone size: -; CDR3 DNA: TGCGCCAGCAGCTCCGGGGAGGGTAATGAAAAACTGTTTTTT; CDR3 protein: CASSSGEGNEKLFF
D gene: TRBD2; V gene: TRBV19; J gene: TRBJ2-3; clone size: -; CDR3 DNA: TGTGCCAGTAGTATTCTAGCGGGACCCACAGATACGCAGTATTTT; CDR3 protein: CASSILAGPTDTQYF
D gene: TRBD1; V gene: TRBV5-1; J gene: TRBJ2-7; clone size: few; CDR3 DNA: TGCGCCAGCAGCTTGGAACAGGGGGTCGGCTACGAGCAGTACTTC; CDR3 protein: CASSLEQGVGYEQYF
D gene: TRBD1; V gene: TRBV5-1; J gene: TRBJ1-2; clone size: -; CDR3 DNA: TGCGCCAGCAGCTTGGCAGGGGGCTATGGCTACACCTTC; CDR3 protein: CASSLAGGYGYTF
D gene: -; V gene: TRBV10-3; J gene: TRBJ1-1; clone size: -; CDR3 DNA: TGTGCCATCAGTGAGTCTAGAGGACTCTTTCAGAACACTGAAGCTTTCTTT; CDR3 protein: CAISESRGLFQNTEAFF
D gene: -; V gene: TRBV5-1; J gene: TRBJ2-7; clone size: -; CDR3 DNA: TGCGCCAGCAGCCCTGACAGAAAATACTCCTACGAGCAGTACTTC; CDR3 protein: CASSPDRKYSYEQYF
D gene: -; V gene: TRBV12-5; J gene: TRBJ2-3; clone size: -; CDR3 DNA: TGTGCTAGTGGTTTGGGGGGCCCTACTACTAGCACAGATACGCAGTATTTT; CDR3 protein: CASGLGGPTTSTDTQYF
D gene: TRBD1; V gene: TRBV4-1; J gene: TRBJ1-2; clone size: -; CDR3 DNA: TGCGCCAGCAGCCAAGAAACCAGCCGGGACAGGGGGGCTCTAGACTATGGCTACACCTTC; CDR3 protein: CASSQETSRDRGALDYGYTF
D gene: -; V gene: TRBV7-9; J gene: TRBJ1-1; clone size: -; CDR3 DNA: TGTGCCAGCAGCAACAGAGGGGGAAGCACTGAAGCTTTCTTT; CDR3 protein: CASSNRGGSTEAFF
D gene: -; V gene: TRBV9; J gene: TRBJ2-1; clone size: -; CDR3 DNA: TGTGCCAGCAGCCCACAGCACTCGTCCCAGAATGAGCAGTTCTTC; CDR3 protein: CASSPQHSSQNEQFF